This T cell receptor beta chain was identified in a study of tumor and adjacent non-tumor tissue in lung cancer (dated by TCRdb to 2016 to 2019). General notes on the study: By cancer type, the cohort comprised 11 to 12 adenocarcinoma patients, 2 squamous cell carcinoma patients and 1 small cell lung cancer patient. Among the roughly 15 patients, ages ranged from roughly 30 to 76 years, around ten were men and 5 were women, and disease was TNM stage I to III. Sequencing produced about 120,000,000 productive TCRbeta reads in total, an average of about 4.17 million reads per sample. Using bulk TCRbeta repertoires from over twelve lung cancer patients, the study set lung tumor tissue side by side with matched distant non-tumor lung tissue. For each patient, one tumor sample and one normal lung sample were taken, giving thirty paired specimens that underwent TCRbeta CDR3 sequencing.

RNA was isolated from bulk, unsorted tissue, and RNA quality was assessed with a NanoDrop ND-1000 and an Agilent 2100. The donors were newly diagnosed lung cancer patients admitted for thoracic surgery in China from August to November 2014 who had not received prior chemotherapy. Patients who had received previous radiotherapy or chemotherapy, or who had another concurrent cancer, were excluded from the study. Pieces of surgical tissue measuring roughly 1-2 cm3 were kept in RNAlater solution and stored at -80 degrees C until use. Concerning this clonotype: Its antigen specificity is not known. The CDR3 carries no conserved terminal phenylalanine or tryptophan, so it likely arises from a read error.

Study-level results and caveats: Peripheral blood was not sequenced, so blood TCRbeta repertoires in these lung cancer patients were not examined. Tumor tissue showed significantly greater TCR diversity (inverse Simpson) than normal lung tissue (about 400 vs 180, P = 0.0075, Mann-Whitney U test). The methods do not name the sequencing platform or mention unique molecular identifiers. The top 100 clones made up a significantly larger cumulative share of the repertoire in normal lung than in tumor tissue. Only 15 or so patients were included in the cohort, and the need for larger samples and more detailed clinical data was noted by the authors. Younger patients had significantly higher TCR diversity, and higher tumor TCR diversity was associated with shorter overall and disease-free survival.

Library construction relied on multiplex PCR. The listed sequencing device is Illumina HiSeq 2500. TCRbeta libraries were constructed through three rounds of nested PCR with primers (Table S4) according to protocols modified from ARM-PCR. PCR products of 200-500 bp were gel-excised and purified with the QIAquick gel extraction kit before sequencing. Under the source paper's analysis protocol: Reads were cleaned with Trimmomatic, merged with FLASH into complete CDR3 sequences, and assigned to V(D)J germline segments with MiTCR. Clonal diversity was computed as the inverse Simpson's index with VDJtools. In-frame sequences lacking a premature stop codon were counted as productive reads. Starting from the raw public reads, TCRdb applied fastp trimming at Q25, assembled clones with MiXCR and retained in-frame beta chains. Identical CDR3 protein sequences are pooled into one entry, listed with their most common genes and DNA. These V and J calls originate from TCRdb's pipeline instead of the authors' own analysis. The table for this sample lists 77,000 or so distinct CDR3 sequences; roughly 73% of them were counted only once. Of the sample, over 9.5% is held by the ten largest clones.

The sample consisted of lung tumor tissue. This TCR was recovered from a woman aged 50 to 65 with non-small cell lung cancer.

The bases read TGTGCAACCAGTGATACGGAGAACACTGTAGCTTTCTAT. Translated, this is CATSDTENTVAFY. The chain is encoded by TRBV24-1 joined to TRBJ1-1; the D gene remains uncertain. The CDR3 is 13 amino acids long, termini counted. The read is trimmed to its CDR3 DNA, 39 bases read in frame from base 1. The germline V gene supplies CDR1 KGHDR and CDR2 SFDVKD.